One TCR beta chain is described in this entry. This clonotype has a count of ten or more. Its recognized antigen is unknown. No much larger clone exists at a distance of one base, and base qualities are not known. The record originates from a study of identical twins listed by TCRdb under 2016. Background on the whole study: The study deep-sequenced TCR alpha and beta repertoires from monozygotic twins, unrelated adults of various ages and cord blood to test whether fetal clonotypes persist. To rule out contamination, replicate twin experiments were performed at different times with different library preparation protocols. Broad study findings and their caveats: Excess twin sharing in beta out-of-frame sequences was weaker because fewer shared sequences lowered the signal-to-noise ratio. Compared with coincidental sharing between unrelated individuals, out-of-frame TCR alpha sequences shared between twins had an excess of sequences with low generation probability. Invariant T cells such as MAIT and iNKT could partly confound zero-insertion analyses, though diverse VJ usage argued against this for most clonotypes. Because the same donors could not be followed over many years, the conclusions relied on cross-sectional statistical analysis. Fewer insertions were carried by abundant cord blood beta clonotypes, a similar but weaker trend appeared in young adult naive repertoires, and no such trend appeared in memory repertoires. In monozygotic twins, recombination models systematically underestimated out-of-frame TCR alpha sharing, but the models matched the sharing seen between unrelated individuals.

Including the terminal cysteine and phenylalanine, the CDR3 comprises 14 residues. Solely the CDR3 DNA is kept, with 42 bases framed from the first base. The germline ends are 22 bases apart after V is trimmed by 11 bases and J by 6 bases. The germline V gene sets CDR1 to KGHSH and CDR2 to LQKENI. Every donor in the study was a healthy Caucasian. The twin cohort consisted of three pairs of female monozygotic twins, all aged roughly 18 to 29 years. CD4+ and CD8+ T cell populations were isolated with positive isolation kits from Invitrogen. Library generation was performed with 5' RACE. Sequencing used an Illumina HiSeq 2000. A universal primer binding site was introduced by template switching, and a unique molecular identifier was present in the final cDNA, enabling accurate counting of TCR cDNA molecules. Specific primers in the conserved constant-segment region were used to synthesize first-strand cDNA for the TCR alpha and beta chains. To control for contamination, each cDNA library was double barcoded with a SMART-Mk sample barcode plus Illumina barcodes. Two successive PCR steps introduced TruSeq adapter sequences along with Illumina sample barcodes. The Illumina HiSeq platform was used with custom primers to sequence TCR alpha and beta cDNA libraries. In the source study's methods: MiGEC processed the raw reads to extract unique molecular identifiers, while MiXCR was used to determine the CDR3 positions. Recombination models were inferred per individual with the repgenHMM and IGoR tools using an EM algorithm. Shared clonotypes were analyzed with the tcR package in R, and sharing was normalized by the product of cloneset sizes. Out-of-frame nonproductive sequences were analyzed to study raw recombination free of thymic and clonal selection effects. TCRdb reworked the public reads: Q25 trimming with fastp, MiXCR clone assembly, productive beta chains retained. Rows are combined by CDR3 protein, so each entry shows the most common genes and DNA. The V and J calls shown here were made by TCRdb, not taken from the authors' results. This sample lists 250,000 or so distinct CDR3 sequences; approximately 8% were detected once. The top ten clonotypes cover around 5% of the sample.

Separately, the same data were catalogued under a study of yellow fever vaccine responses in identical twins. The second study's paper adds: The T cell response to vaccination in identical twins was reported by the authors to appear partly convergent and partly personalized. The study precisely tracked vaccine-responding T cell clones in identical twins.

This receptor was taken from a woman aged 18-29 years in good health. Sequenced: CD8+ T cells sorted from blood. The sequence links TRBV18 to TRBJ1-2; a weak D assignment points to TRBD1 (5 bases agree). CDR3 region: CACARGELEDGYTF. The DNA reads TGTGCCTGCGCACGGGGGGAGCTGGAGGATGGCTACACCTTC.